This T cell receptor beta chain emerged from a study of T-cell memory formation after mild COVID-19. Study-wide results and limits: CD4/CD8 balance held among clones contracting day 15 to 85, and later expanders leaned CD4+. Cross-reactive memory apparently joined, as some responding clones appeared in pre-infection memory. Among CD4+ contracting clones, most were CM and EM, and CD8+ ones EMRA.

The germline gives CDR1 SEHNR, CDR2 FQNEAQ (reference sequence). The CDR3 runs 15 residues. V was cut by 5 bases and J by 1 base, with 14 bases left in between. TCRdb reanalysed the 5' RACE reads using MiXCR and keeps one entry per CDR3 protein. The sample carries fewer than 700,000 distinct CDR3 sequences, roughly 22% recorded once. This clonotype has just a few counts. Its antigen is as yet unknown. The TCR sequence derives from an adult woman who had mild COVID-19 (a few samples of this study predate the infection). Cell type and time point are not known. V and J are TRBV7-9 and TRBJ2-5, with a weak D call TRBD2 (6 bases). Sequencing was carried out using PBMCs or a T cell subset sorted from them (not recorded which). DNA for the CDR3: TGTGCCAGCAGCCCAGGTGCGGGGTTCCAAGAGACCCAGTACTTC. It translates to CASSPGAGFQETQYF.